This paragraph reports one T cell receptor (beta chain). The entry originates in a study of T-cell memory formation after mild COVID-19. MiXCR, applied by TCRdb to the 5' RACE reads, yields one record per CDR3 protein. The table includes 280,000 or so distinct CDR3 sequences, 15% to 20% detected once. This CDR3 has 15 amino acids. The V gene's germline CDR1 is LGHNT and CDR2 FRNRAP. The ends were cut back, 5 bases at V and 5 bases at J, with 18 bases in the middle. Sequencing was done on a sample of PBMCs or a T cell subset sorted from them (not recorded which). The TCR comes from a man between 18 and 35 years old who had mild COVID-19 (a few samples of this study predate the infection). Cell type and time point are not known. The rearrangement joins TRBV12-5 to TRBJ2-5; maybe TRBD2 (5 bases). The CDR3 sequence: CASGPNSGGLETQYF. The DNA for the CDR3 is TGTGCTAGTGGTCCCAATTCCGGCGGGTTGGAGACCCAGTACTTC. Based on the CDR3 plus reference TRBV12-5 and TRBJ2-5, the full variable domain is DARVTQTPRHKVTEMGQEVTMRCQPILGHNTVFWYRQTMMQGLELLAYFRNRAPLDDSGMPKDRFSAEMPDATLATLKIQPSEPRDSAVYFCASGPNSGGLETQYFGPGTRLLVL.